This paragraph reports one TCR beta chain. These data are taken from a study of sequential checkpoint blockade in melanoma. Turning to the study itself: Arm A got nivolumab then ipilimumab; arm B the reverse, 1:1. Both treatment sequences were followed by maintenance nivolumab.

Sequencing was performed with immunoSEQ multiplex PCR; in TCRdb, only in-frame clones are kept and a portion is missing. Of about 28,000 clones in the sample, over 80% are singletons; the top ten hold about a sixth. Indicated treatment: randomized to nivolumab then ipilimumab (arm A) or the reverse (arm B). Patients had received no earlier DNA-damaging chemotherapy. From thawed PBMCs, live CD3+CD8+ cells negative for CD19 and CD56 were sorted. Per germline, CDR1 SGDLS and CDR2 YYNGEE. V lost 5 bases and J 2 bases, leaving 16 bases between the germline ends. The length of the CDR3 is 15 residues. V and J are TRBV9 and TRBJ1-1, with a possible D match to TRBD1 (6 bases). This receptor was identified in a human donor with melanoma. Sequencing was performed on CD8+ T cells sorted from blood (inferred from file names), taken from a patient given nivolumab and ipilimumab in sequence. DNA of the CDR3: TGTGCCAGCAGAACTAGGGGGGGCACTAACACTGAAGCTTTCTTT. Residues: CASRTRGGTNTEAFF.